This is a list of T cell receptor beta chains from one sample in a study of cytomegalovirus exposure and HLA in healthy donors. The table came from immunoSEQ multiplex PCR; TCRdb's copy has only in-frame clones and leaves some out. The data show some 200,000 clones, 79% seen once. Sequenced input: PBMCs. These receptors came from a girl aged 5-17 years in good health and CMV-seropositive. Both conserved end residues are part of each CDR3.

CDR3: CASRTSGDTEAFF
V: TRBV27
J: TRBJ1-1

CDR3: CASSPSTSGGLITYEQYF
V: TRBV7-2
J: TRBJ2-7

CDR3: CASSERGRQSYGYTF
V: TRBV6-1
J: TRBJ1-2

CDR3: CASSPGTSGVYEQYF
V: TRBV6-4
J: .

CDR3: CASSLDSRVGYTF
V: TRBV5-4
J: TRBJ1-2

CDR3: CASSPAEGESSPLHF
V: TRBV7-2
J: TRBJ1-6

CDR3: CASSSGGHNEQFF
V: TRBV27
J: TRBJ2-1

CDR3: CASSSRHFTDTQYF
V: TRBV5-8
J: TRBJ2-3

CDR3: CASSLSQGMRTYEQYF
V: TRBV5-4
J: TRBJ2-7

CDR3: CASRMTGNEQYF
V: TRBV11-3
J: TRBJ2-7

CDR3: CASRRGQSTGELFF
V: TRBV27
J: TRBJ2-2

CDR3: CASSDRGTGQETQYF
V: TRBV9
J: TRBJ2-5

CDR3: CASSYSPTGANTEAFF
V: TRBV5-1
J: TRBJ1-1

CDR3: CASSRSSYEQYF
V: TRBV11-2
J: TRBJ2-7

CDR3: CASSFLTSSDEQFF
V: TRBV5-6
J: TRBJ2-1

CDR3: CASSLWRGGQGTDTQYF
V: TRBV5-6
J: TRBJ2-3

CDR3: CASSLLGGTGGPEQYF
V: TRBV27
J: TRBJ2-7

CDR3: CASSQNLGASGTQYF
V: TRBV4-3
J: TRBJ2-5

CDR3: CASSVRGGETDTQYF
V: TRBV7-2
J: TRBJ2-3

CDR3: CASSLGDRENYGYTF
V: TRBV5-1
J: TRBJ1-2

CDR3: CASSQVHFRVPEDSNYGYTF
V: TRBV14
J: TRBJ1-2

CDR3: CASSLALAGAIYEQYF
V: TRBV5-1
J: TRBJ2-7

CDR3: CASSPPGHPYEQYF
V: TRBV18
J: TRBJ2-7

CDR3: CASSWRPSGLGETQYF
V: TRBV7-2
J: TRBJ2-5

CDR3: CASSASGGLTYEQYF
V: TRBV2
J: TRBJ2-7

CDR3: CASSSTGLSSYNSPLHF
V: TRBV5-4
J: TRBJ1-6

CDR3: CASSLDLFYEQYF
V: TRBV11-2
J: .

CDR3: CAISDRGKMNQPQHF
V: TRBV10-3
J: TRBJ1-5

CDR3: CASEGGLGANVLTF
V: TRBV6-6
J: TRBJ2-6

CDR3: CASSQQQSGNTIYF
V: TRBV4-1
J: TRBJ1-3

CDR3: CASSQDSAGANNSPLHF
V: TRBV4-3
J: TRBJ1-6

CDR3: CASSVKRGASSYNEQFF
V: TRBV9
J: TRBJ2-1

CDR3: CASSLTSFSTDTQYF
V: TRBV6-1
J: TRBJ2-3

CDR3: CASSQLPPGTGLDEQYF
V: TRBV14
J: TRBJ2-7

CDR3: CASSQSGAGTDTQYF
V: TRBV7-7
J: TRBJ2-3

CDR3: CASSESSGGVTDTQYF
V: TRBV6-4
J: TRBJ2-3

CDR3: CASSPVGRYQETQYF
V: TRBV9
J: TRBJ2-5

CDR3: CASSPRQLYSGNTIYF
V: TRBV21-1
J: TRBJ1-3

CDR3: CASSTRGGTETQYF
V: TRBV5-4
J: TRBJ2-5

CDR3: CASRRTQGVYGYTF
V: TRBV6-5
J: TRBJ1-2

CDR3: CASSRQGNGNTIYF
V: TRBV27
J: TRBJ1-3

CDR3: CASRRTGGTDTQYF
V: TRBV6-1
J: TRBJ2-3

CDR3: CASSGGTADTGELFF
V: TRBV5-1
J: TRBJ2-2

CDR3: CASSWGGVRSPLHF
V: TRBV11-2
J: TRBJ1-6

CDR3: CASSQEIVDTPGYTF
V: TRBV4-3
J: TRBJ1-2

CDR3: CASLPGLAPNEQFF
V: TRBV2
J: TRBJ2-1

CDR3: CASSYRLYAGELFF
V: TRBV6-5
J: TRBJ2-2

CDR3: CASSPLAGEGETQYF
V: TRBV6-4
J: TRBJ2-5

CDR3: CASSQDRAGANEQYF
V: TRBV4-2
J: .

CDR3: CASSWTGENEKLFF
V: TRBV7-2
J: TRBJ1-4

CDR3: CASSQGQINQPQHF
V: TRBV7-2
J: TRBJ1-5

CDR3: CASSRGTGGIHYGYTF
V: TRBV19
J: TRBJ1-2

CDR3: CASSLTESYEQYF
V: TRBV7-2
J: TRBJ2-7

CDR3: CASSARVSGYEQYF
V: TRBV7-2
J: TRBJ2-7

CDR3: CASSLSPGGASYEQYF
V: TRBV11-3
J: TRBJ2-7

CDR3: CASRKPSGYTEAFF
V: TRBV6-5
J: TRBJ1-1

CDR3: CASSHGLAGGVDTQYF
V: TRBV4-1
J: TRBJ2-3

CDR3: CASSFGGEGEQFF
V: TRBV7-2
J: TRBJ2-1

CDR3: CASSALAGTSTDTQYF
V: TRBV2
J: TRBJ2-3

CDR3: CASSVDSLNTEAFF
V: TRBV11-3
J: TRBJ1-1